These T cell receptor beta chains were read from a single sample in a study of shared clonotypes between healthy human individuals. Libraries were prepared by immunoSEQ multiplex PCR; TCRdb keeps only in-frame clonotypes and omits some of them. The sample consists of more than 2 million clones, approximately 94% of them appearing once. Input material: naive CD8+ T cells sorted from blood. All receptors come from a man aged 18-30 years in good health. Each CDR3 is given with its conserved first and last residue. D genes are given only for firm matches. Size is omitted from some rows. Given values are once, few, many or a class for expanded clones.

d_call cdr3_length j_call v_call clone_size cdr3_nt cdr3_aa
. 13 TRBJ1-5 TRBV25-1 once TGTGCCAGCAGTGAGTCCGGTAGTCAGCCCCAGCATTTT CASSESGSQPQHF
. 13 TRBJ1-2 TRBV27 . TGTGCCAGCAGTCCGCTGACGAACTATGGCTACACCTTC CASSPLTNYGYTF
. 16 TRBJ2-1 TRBV4-1 once TGCGCCAGCTCTTCTAGGGGACCCGACTCCTACAATGAGCAGTTCTTC CASSSRGPDSYNEQFF
. 16 TRBJ2-7 TRBV6-1 once TGTGCCAGCAGTGAATGGGACCGCGTGATCTCCTACGAGCAGTACTTC CASSEWDRVISYEQYF
. 13 TRBJ1-5 TRBV19 once TGTGCCAGCCACAGACAGGGCAATCAGCCCCAGCATTTT CASHRQGNQPQHF
TRBD2 16 TRBJ2-7 TRBV27 . TGTGCCAGCAGTTTATCCGCTAGCGGGTACTCCTACGAGCAGTACTTC CASSLSASGYSYEQYF
. 13 TRBJ2-5 TRBV11-2 . TGTGCCAGCAGCCAGGGGCCCCAAGAGACCCAGTACTTC CASSQGPQETQYF
TRBD1 14 TRBJ2-5 TRBV30 . TGTGCCTGGAGTAGCGGACAGGGGGGCGAGACCCAGTACTTC CAWSSGQGGETQYF
. 13 TRBJ2-5 TRBV4-1 once TGCGCCAGCACGTCCACAGGGTTAGAGACCCAGTACTTC CASTSTGLETQYF
. 12 TRBJ2-7 TRBV29-1 once TGCAGCGTTGAAGAACAACTATACGAGCAGTACTTC CSVEEQLYEQYF
. 15 TRBJ2-1 TRBV4-1 . TGCGCCAGCAGCCAAGATGCGGAGTCCTACAATGAGCAGTTCTTC CASSQDAESYNEQFF
. 12 TRBJ1-1 TRBV27 . TGTGCAGCGACAGGCCCAAACACTGAAGCTTTCTTT CAATGPNTEAFF
. 16 TRBJ2-3 TRBV13 . TGTGCCAGCAGCTTGTTACAGGGGGGAGGGACAGATACGCAGTATTTT CASSLLQGGGTDTQYF
. 13 TRBJ2-5 TRBV2 once TGTGCCAGCATAGTGCAGGGAGGTGAGACCCAGTACTTC CASIVQGGETQYF
TRBD1 16 TRBJ2-7 TRBV2 . TGTGCCAGCAGTGACCGACGGGACAGGCAGTCCTACGAGCAGTACTTC CASSDRRDRQSYEQYF
. 13 TRBJ2-3 TRBV5-1 . TGCGCCAGCAGCTTGATGGCCACAGATACGCAGTATTTT CASSLMATDTQYF
TRBD1 14 TRBJ1-2 TRBV6-4 few TGTGCCAGCAGAAACAGGGGTTATTACTATGGCTACACCTTC CASRNRGYYYGYTF
. 14 TRBJ2-2 TRBV4-3 . TGCGCCAGCTCCCGTAGGGGTAACACCGGGGAGCTGTTTTTT CASSRRGNTGELFF
. 12 TRBJ2-2 TRBV5-1 . TGCGCCAGCAGCTTCCACGGCGGGGAGCTGTTTTTT CASSFHGGELFF
. 13 TRBJ2-7 TRBV9 . TGTGCCAGCAGCGTAGGGATCAGTTACGAGCAGTACTTC CASSVGISYEQYF
. 14 TRBJ2-7 TRBV7-2 . TGTGCCAGCAGCCCCACGGGGGGCTACTACGAGCAGTACTTC CASSPTGGYYEQYF
. 12 TRBJ2-7 TRBV5-1 . TGCGCCAGCAGCTTGTTAGGTTACGAGCAGTACTTC CASSLLGYEQYF
TRBD1 16 TRBJ2-7 TRBV10-3 . TGTGCCATCAGTGACCCACCAGCCGGACAGGGCCACGAGCAGTACTTC CAISDPPAGQGHEQYF
. 15 TRBJ2-7 TRBV9 . TGTGCCAGCAGCGCCGGGACTGGGAGCTCCTACGAGCAGTACTTC CASSAGTGSSYEQYF
TRBD1 15 TRBJ2-5 TRBV28 once TGTGCCAGCAGCCCGGGACAGCAGCTCCAAGAGACCCAGTACTTC CASSPGQQLQETQYF
. 13 TRBJ1-5 TRBV6-5 . TGTGCCAGCAGTTACGGGGGCGGACAGCCCCAGCATTTT CASSYGGGQPQHF
TRBD1 15 TRBJ1-4 TRBV7-9 . TGTGCCAGCAGCATACCACAGGGGTCGAATGAAAAACTGTTTTTT CASSIPQGSNEKLFF
TRBD1 14 TRBJ2-1 TRBV5-6 . TGTGCCAGCAGCTTTGGGACAGGGGCCAATGAGCAGTTCTTC CASSFGTGANEQFF
TRBD1 13 TRBJ2-7 TRBV5-1 . TGCGCCAGCATCCAGGACAGGGTAAACGAGCAGTACTTC CASIQDRVNEQYF
. 15 TRBJ2-1 TRBV2 . TGTGCCAGCAGTGAATTGGGGAGCTCCTACAATGAGCAGTTCTTC CASSELGSSYNEQFF
. 15 TRBJ1-1 TRBV7-3 . TGTGCCAGCAGCCCTACGATAGGATCCTTCACTGAAGCTTTCTTT CASSPTIGSFTEAFF
. 13 TRBJ2-7 TRBV30 . TGTGCCTGGAGCCCTGGACACCTCTACGAGCAGTACTTC CAWSPGHLYEQYF
. 15 TRBJ2-2 TRBV2 . TGTGCCAGCACTGGACAGGGAGGGGACACCGGGGAGCTGTTTTTT CASTGQGGDTGELFF
. 16 TRBJ2-3 TRBV9 . TGTGCCAGCAGCCCCCGGGGGACTCACCGCACAGATACGCAGTATTTT CASSPRGTHRTDTQYF
. 16 TRBJ2-7 TRBV10-3 . TGTGCCATCAGTGAGTTTACCGAGGGGCTACACTACGAGCAGTACTTC CAISEFTEGLHYEQYF
TRBD2 15 TRBJ2-1 TRBV6-6 . TGTGCCAGCAACCAACTAGCGGGCCGCTACAATGAGCAGTTCTTC CASNQLAGRYNEQFF
. 13 TRBJ2-4 TRBV29-1 . TGCAGCGTTCTCCCGGGGGACCTAAACATTCAGTACTTC CSVLPGDLNIQYF
. 16 TRBJ2-3 TRBV7-9 . TGTGCCAGCAGCTTAGCTCAGGGGTATTTTCGGGATACGCAGTATTTT CASSLAQGYFRDTQYF
. 13 TRBJ1-1 TRBV5-6 . TGTGCCAGCAGTCCCCCCCAGGGGACTGAAGCTTTCTTT CASSPPQGTEAFF
TRBD1 13 TRBJ2-7 TRBV5-4 . TGTGCCAGCCGGACAGGAGATTCCTACGAGCAGTACTTC CASRTGDSYEQYF
TRBD1 18 TRBJ2-7 TRBV28 . TGTGCCAGCAGTTTACAGGGGGCAGGACCCATAAGAGGCTACGAGCAGTACTTC CASSLQGAGPIRGYEQYF
. 15 TRBJ1-2 TRBV7-9 . TGTGCCAGCAGCCCCCCTGTAGGGGGGCTCTATGGCTACACCTTC CASSPPVGGLYGYTF
TRBD2 16 TRBJ2-1 TRBV5-8 . TGTGCCAGCAGCTTGGGCGGGAGGGGATTTTACAATGAGCAGTTCTTC CASSLGGRGFYNEQFF
TRBD1 16 TRBJ2-7 TRBV6-5 . TGTGCCAGCAGTTACTCGGGGGGACAGGAGCTTTACGAGCAGTACTTC CASSYSGGQELYEQYF
. 13 TRBJ1-2 TRBV30 . TGTGCCTGGACCAGCGGAACTAACTATGGCTACACCTTC CAWTSGTNYGYTF
TRBD1 14 TRBJ1-1 TRBV10-1 few TGCGCCAGCAGTAGGGACAGCTCTAACACTGAAGCTTTCTTT CASSRDSSNTEAFF
. 13 TRBJ2-7 TRBV19 . TGTGCCAGTAGTCACGGGGAGTCCTACGAGCAGTACTTC CASSHGESYEQYF
. 13 TRBJ2-7 TRBV13 . TGTGCCAGCAGCCTGGGGCTATCCTACGAGCAGTACTTC CASSLGLSYEQYF
TRBD2 16 TRBJ2-7 TRBV5-1 . TGCGCCAGCAGCCGGGGGGATTATCAATCCCCCTACGAGCAGTACTTC CASSRGDYQSPYEQYF
TRBD1 15 TRBJ1-2 TRBV7-9 . TGTGCCAGCAGCTTCGCGACAGGGGTAGGCTATGGCTACACCTTC CASSFATGVGYGYTF
. 16 TRBJ2-2 TRBV11-2 . TGTGCCAGCGCAATTTCCTGGGCTTCGAACACCGGGGAGCTGTTTTTT CASAISWASNTGELFF
TRBD1 17 TRBJ2-7 TRBV13 . TGTGCCAGCAGCACCGCTTTTGGACAGGGGGGTTCTTTCGAGCAGTACTTC CASSTAFGQGGSFEQYF
TRBD2 15 TRBJ2-3 TRBV28 . TGTGCCAGCAGTCCCCTGAGCGGGGACACAGATACGCAGTATTTT CASSPLSGDTDTQYF
. 14 TRBJ2-7 TRBV15 . TGTGCCACCAGCATAGCGAGGATCACCTACGAGCAGTACTTC CATSIARITYEQYF
TRBD1 12 TRBJ1-1 TRBV7-9 . TGTGCCAGCAGCACGACAGGGAGTGAAGCTTTCTTT CASSTTGSEAFF
. 14 TRBJ1-5 TRBV23-1 . TGCGCCAGCAGTCAATCAGAGGGAAATCAGCCCCAGCATTTT CASSQSEGNQPQHF
. 13 TRBJ2-7 TRBV6-5 . TGTGCCAGCAGTATGGGGGCGGCCTACGAGCAGTACTTC CASSMGAAYEQYF
. 15 TRBJ2-5 TRBV27 . TGTGCCAGCAGTCCCACCCCAGAGCTTTATGAGACCCAGTACTTC CASSPTPELYETQYF